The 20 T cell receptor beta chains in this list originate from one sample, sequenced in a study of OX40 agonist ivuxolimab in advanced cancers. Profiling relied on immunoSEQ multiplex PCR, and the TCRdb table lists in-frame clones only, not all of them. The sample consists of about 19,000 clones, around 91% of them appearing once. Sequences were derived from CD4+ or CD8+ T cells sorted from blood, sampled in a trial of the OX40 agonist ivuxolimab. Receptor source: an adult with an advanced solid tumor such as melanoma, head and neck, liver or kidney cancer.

The CDR3 DNA follows: TGTGCCAGCAGCCACTACGAGCAGTACTTC. Its translation is CASSHYEQYF. This chain connects TRBV11-2 to TRBJ2-7, with no clear D. This CDR3 contains 10 residues. Between the trimmed V and J ends, which lost 5 bases and 3 bases, there was a span of 2 bases. Germline CDR1 and CDR2: SGHAT and FQNNGV. The complete variable domain, with remaining parts taken from reference TRBV11-2 and TRBJ2-7, reads EAGVAQSPRYKIIEKRQSVAFWCNPISGHATLYWYQQILGQGPKLLIQFQNNGVVDDSQLPKDRFSAERLKGVDSTLKIQPAKLEDSAVYLCASSHYEQYFGPGTRLTVT.

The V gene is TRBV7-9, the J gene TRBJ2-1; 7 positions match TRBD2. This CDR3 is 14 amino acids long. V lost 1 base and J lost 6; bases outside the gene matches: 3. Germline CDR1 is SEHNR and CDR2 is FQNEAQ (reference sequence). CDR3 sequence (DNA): TGTGCCAGCAGCTTAGGGGCGGGGGTCAATGAGCAGTTCTTC. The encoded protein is CASSLGAGVNEQFF.

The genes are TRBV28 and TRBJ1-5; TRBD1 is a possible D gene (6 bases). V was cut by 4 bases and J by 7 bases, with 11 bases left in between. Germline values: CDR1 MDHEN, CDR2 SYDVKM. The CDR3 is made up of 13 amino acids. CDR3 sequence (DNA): TGTGCCAGCAGTTCCGGGGGCCACCAGCCCCAGCATTTT. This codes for CASSSGGHQPQHF.

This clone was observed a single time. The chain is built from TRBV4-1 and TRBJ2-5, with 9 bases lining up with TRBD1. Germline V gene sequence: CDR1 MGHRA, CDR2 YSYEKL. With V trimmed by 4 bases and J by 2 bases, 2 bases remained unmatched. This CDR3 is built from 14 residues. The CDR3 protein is CASSLGTGQETQYF. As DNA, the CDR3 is TGCGCCAGCAGCCTCGGGACAGGGCAAGAGACCCAGTACTTC.

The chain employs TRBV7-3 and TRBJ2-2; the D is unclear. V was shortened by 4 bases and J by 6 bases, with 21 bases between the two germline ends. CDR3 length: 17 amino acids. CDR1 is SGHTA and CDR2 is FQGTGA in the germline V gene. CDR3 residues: CASSSSPIVTPPGELFF. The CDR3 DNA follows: TGTGCCAGCAGCTCGAGTCCTATCGTTACCCCCCCCGGGGAGCTGTTTTTT.

CDR3 loop: CASSPEATNEKLFF. The CDR3 coding sequence is TGTGCCAGCTCACCAGAGGCAACTAATGAAAAACTGTTTTTT. V and J are TRBV18 and TRBJ1-4; D gene ambiguous. The CDR3 sequence is 14 residues long. In germline, CDR1 is KGHSH, CDR2 LQKENI. The V end was cut by 2 bases, the J end by 0 bases, with 4 bases between.

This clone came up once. CDR3 in amino acids: CAWSPSVPYEQYF. The CDR3 DNA follows: TGTGCCTGGAGTCCCAGCGTACCCTACGAGCAGTACTTC. J is TRBJ2-7 and V is TRBV30; D uncertain. Germline V lookup: CDR1 GTSNPN, CDR2 SVGIG (reference sequence). The CDR3 has 13 amino acids. Trimming pared 2 bases from V and 2 bases from J, leaving 10 bases between. Full variable domain (missing parts from reference TRBV30 and TRBJ2-7): SQTIHQWPATLVQPVGSPLSLECTVEGTSNPNLYWYRQAAGRGLQLLFYSVGIGQISSEVPQNLSASRPQDRQFILSSKKLLLSDSGFYLCAWSPSVPYEQYFGPGTRLTVT.

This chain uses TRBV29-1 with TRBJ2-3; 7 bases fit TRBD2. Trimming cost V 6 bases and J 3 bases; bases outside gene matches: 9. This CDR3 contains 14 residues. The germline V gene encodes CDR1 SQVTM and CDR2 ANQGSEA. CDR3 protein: CSVTGTMPTDTQYF. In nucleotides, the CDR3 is TGCAGCGTGACCGGGACTATGCCAACAGATACGCAGTATTTT.

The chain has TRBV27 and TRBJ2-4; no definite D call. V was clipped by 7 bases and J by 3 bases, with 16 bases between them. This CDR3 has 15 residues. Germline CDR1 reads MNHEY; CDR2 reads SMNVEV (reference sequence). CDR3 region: CASTGSEWGKNIQYF. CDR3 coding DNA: TGTGCCAGCACCGGGTCTGAGTGGGGCAAAAACATTCAGTACTTC.

The CDR3 protein is CASSLSGTGKLFF. The CDR3 coding sequence is TGTGCCAGCAGTCTCTCCGGGACAGGAAAACTGTTTTTT. This chain joins TRBV28 and TRBJ1-4; 8 bases map to TRBD1. CDR1 and CDR2 from the germline V gene are MDHEN and SYDVKM. This CDR3 spans 13 amino acids. V dropped 5 bases and J dropped 10; count of bases not matched to a gene: 6.

CDR3 sequence: CASSVNTGELFF. CDR3 sequence (DNA): TGTGCCAGCAGCGTGAACACCGGGGAGCTGTTTTTT. V is TRBV9 and J is TRBJ2-2; no clear D gene. The CDR3 is made up of 12 amino acids. The V gene lost 2 bases and the J gene lost 1 base, with 0 bases spanning the gap. Germline V gene sequence: CDR1 SGDLS, CDR2 YYNGEE.

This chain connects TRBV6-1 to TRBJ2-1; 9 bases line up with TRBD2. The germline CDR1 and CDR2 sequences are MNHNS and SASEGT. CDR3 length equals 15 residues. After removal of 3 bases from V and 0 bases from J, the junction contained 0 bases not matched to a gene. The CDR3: CASSEGLASYNEQFF. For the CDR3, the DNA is TGTGCCAGCAGTGAGGGACTAGCCTCCTACAATGAGCAGTTCTTC.

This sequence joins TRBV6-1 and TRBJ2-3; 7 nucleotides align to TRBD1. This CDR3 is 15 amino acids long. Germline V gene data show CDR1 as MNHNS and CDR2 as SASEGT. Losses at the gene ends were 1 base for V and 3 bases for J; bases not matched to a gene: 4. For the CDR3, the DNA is TGTGCCAGCAGTGAAGTAGGGGGCCGAACAGATACGCAGTATTTT. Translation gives CASSEVGGRTDTQYF.

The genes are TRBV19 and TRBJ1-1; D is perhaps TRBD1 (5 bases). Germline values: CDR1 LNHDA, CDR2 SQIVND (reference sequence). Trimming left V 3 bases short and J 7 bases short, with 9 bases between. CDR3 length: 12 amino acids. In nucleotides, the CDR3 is TGTGCCAGTAGTATCGCGGGGGATGAAGCTTTCTTT. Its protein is CASSIAGDEAFF.

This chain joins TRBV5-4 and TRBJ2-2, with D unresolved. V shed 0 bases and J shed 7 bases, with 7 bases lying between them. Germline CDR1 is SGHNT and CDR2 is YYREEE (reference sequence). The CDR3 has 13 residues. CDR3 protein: CASSLALYGELFF. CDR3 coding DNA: TGTGCCAGCAGCTTGGCCCTGTACGGGGAGCTGTTTTTT.

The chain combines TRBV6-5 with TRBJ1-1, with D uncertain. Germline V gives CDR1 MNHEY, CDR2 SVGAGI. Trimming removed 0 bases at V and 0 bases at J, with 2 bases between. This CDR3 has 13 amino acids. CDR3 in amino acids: CASSYSVNTEAFF. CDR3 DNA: TGTGCCAGCAGTTACTCGGTGAACACTGAAGCTTTCTTT.

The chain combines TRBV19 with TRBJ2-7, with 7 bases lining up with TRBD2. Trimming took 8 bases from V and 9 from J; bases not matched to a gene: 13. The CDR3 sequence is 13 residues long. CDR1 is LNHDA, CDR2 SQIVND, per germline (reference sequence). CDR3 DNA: TGTGCCAGTCAACCGAGCGGGGCCCGGGGGCAGTACTTC. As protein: CASQPSGARGQYF.

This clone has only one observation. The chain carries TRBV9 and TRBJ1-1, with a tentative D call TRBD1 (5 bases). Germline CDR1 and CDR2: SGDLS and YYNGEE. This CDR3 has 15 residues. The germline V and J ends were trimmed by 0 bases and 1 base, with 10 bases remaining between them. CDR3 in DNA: TGTGCCAGCAGCGTAGGGGGGGAGTGGAACACTGAAGCTTTCTTT. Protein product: CASSVGGEWNTEAFF. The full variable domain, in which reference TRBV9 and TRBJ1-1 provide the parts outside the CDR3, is DSGVTQTPKHLITATGQRVTLRCSPRSGDLSVYWYQQSLDQGLQFLIQYYNGEERAKGNILERFSAQQFPDLHSELNLSSLELGDSALYFCASSVGGEWNTEAFFGQGTRLTVV.

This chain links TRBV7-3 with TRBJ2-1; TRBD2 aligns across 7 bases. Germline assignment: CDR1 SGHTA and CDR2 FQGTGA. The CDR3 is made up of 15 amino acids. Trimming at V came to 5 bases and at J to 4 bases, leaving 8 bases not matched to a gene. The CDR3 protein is CASSQIAGPYNEQFF. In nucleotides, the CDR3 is TGTGCCAGCAGCCAAATAGCGGGCCCTTACAATGAGCAGTTCTTC.

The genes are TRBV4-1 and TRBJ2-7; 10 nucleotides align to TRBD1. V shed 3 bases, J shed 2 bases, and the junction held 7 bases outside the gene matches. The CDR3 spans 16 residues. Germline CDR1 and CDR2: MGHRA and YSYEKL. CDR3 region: CASSHLAGTGAYEQYF. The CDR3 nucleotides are TGCGCCAGCAGCCACCTAGCCGGGACAGGGGCCTACGAGCAGTACTTC.